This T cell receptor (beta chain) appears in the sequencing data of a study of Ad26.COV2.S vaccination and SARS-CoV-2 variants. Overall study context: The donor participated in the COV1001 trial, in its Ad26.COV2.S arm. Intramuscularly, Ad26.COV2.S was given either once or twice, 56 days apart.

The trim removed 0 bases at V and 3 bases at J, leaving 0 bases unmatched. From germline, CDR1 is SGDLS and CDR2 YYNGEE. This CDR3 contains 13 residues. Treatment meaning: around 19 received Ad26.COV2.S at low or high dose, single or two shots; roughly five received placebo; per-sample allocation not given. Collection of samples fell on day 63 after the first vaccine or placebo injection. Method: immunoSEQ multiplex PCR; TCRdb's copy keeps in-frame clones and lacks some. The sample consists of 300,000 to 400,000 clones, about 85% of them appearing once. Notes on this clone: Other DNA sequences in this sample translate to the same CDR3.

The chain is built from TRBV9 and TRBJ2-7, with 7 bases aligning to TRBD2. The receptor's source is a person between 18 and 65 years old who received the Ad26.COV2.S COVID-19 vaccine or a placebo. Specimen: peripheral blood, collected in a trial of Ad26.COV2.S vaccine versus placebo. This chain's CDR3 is CASSVGTSYEQYF. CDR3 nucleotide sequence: TGTGCCAGCAGCGTAGGGACTAGCTACGAGCAGTACTTC.